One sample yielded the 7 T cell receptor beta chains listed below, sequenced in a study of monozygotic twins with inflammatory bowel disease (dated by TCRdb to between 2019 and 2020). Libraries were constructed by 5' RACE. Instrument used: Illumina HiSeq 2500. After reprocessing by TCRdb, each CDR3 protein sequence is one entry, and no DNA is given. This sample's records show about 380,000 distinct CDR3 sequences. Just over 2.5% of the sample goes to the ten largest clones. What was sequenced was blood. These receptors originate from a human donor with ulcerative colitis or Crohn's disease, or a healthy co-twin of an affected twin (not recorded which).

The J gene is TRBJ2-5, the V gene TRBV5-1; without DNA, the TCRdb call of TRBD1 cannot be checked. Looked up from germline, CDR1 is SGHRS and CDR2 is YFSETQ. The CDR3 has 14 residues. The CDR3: CASSPGTGEETQYF.

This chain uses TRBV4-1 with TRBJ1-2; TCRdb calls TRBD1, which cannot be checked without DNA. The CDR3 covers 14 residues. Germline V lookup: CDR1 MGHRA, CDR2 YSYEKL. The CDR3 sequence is CASSQRQGNYGYTF.

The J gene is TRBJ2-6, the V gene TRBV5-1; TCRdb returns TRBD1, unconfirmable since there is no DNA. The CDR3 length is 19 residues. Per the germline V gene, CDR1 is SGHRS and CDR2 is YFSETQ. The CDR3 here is CASSLGGRGPTSGANVLTF.

CDR3 protein: CASSLGPLSPELFF. The chain combines TRBV5-6 with TRBJ2-2; TCRdb returns TRBD1, unconfirmable since there is no DNA. CDR1 SGHDT and CDR2 YYEEEE come from the germline V gene. This CDR3 region has 14 residues.

This CDR3 reads CASRPRQGSEQFF. The chain couples TRBV12-3 or TRBV12-4 to TRBJ2-1; the D call from TCRdb, TRBD1, cannot be confirmed without DNA. CDR3 length: 13 amino acids.

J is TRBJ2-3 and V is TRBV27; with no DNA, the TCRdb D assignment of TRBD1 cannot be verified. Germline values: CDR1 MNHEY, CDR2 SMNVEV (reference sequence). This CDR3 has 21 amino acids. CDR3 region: CASSLWVSVRGQGFWTDTQYF.

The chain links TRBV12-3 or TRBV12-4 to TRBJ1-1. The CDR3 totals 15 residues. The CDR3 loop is CASIPLGLSWTEAFF.